This record looks at one T cell receptor beta chain sequence and its context. Its matching antigen is unknown. This entry belongs to a study of cytomegalovirus exposure and HLA in healthy donors. Study results and caveats: The study listed 150 to 200 cytomegalovirus-associated TCR beta chains.

Here immunoSEQ multiplex PCR was the method, and the copy in TCRdb shows in-frame clones only, minus some. This table holds around 160,000 clones, less than 90% found once. The V gene end was trimmed by 8 bases and the J gene end by 5 bases; junction bases not matched to a gene: 13. Germline loops: CDR1 MNHEY, CDR2 SVGAGI. This CDR3 region has 15 residues. The sequence came from a man aged 25-40 years in good health and CMV-seropositive. The sample was PBMCs. V is TRBV6-5 and J is TRBJ1-2, with 8 positions matching TRBD1. As DNA, the CDR3 is TGTGCCAGCCGGCCTCCGACAGGGGTACGGTATGGCTACACCTTC. Translating it yields CASRPPTGVRYGYTF.